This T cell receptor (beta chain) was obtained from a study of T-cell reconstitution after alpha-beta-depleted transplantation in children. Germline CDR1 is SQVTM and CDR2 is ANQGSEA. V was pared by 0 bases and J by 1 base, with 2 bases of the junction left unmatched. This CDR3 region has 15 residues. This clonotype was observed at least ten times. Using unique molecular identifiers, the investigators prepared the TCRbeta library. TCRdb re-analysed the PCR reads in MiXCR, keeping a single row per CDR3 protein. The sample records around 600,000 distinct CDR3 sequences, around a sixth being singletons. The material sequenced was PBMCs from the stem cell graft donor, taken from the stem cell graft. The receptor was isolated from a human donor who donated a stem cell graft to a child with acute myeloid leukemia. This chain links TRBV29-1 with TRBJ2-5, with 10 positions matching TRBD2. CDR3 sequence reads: CSVEETSGAQETQYF. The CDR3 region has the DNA TGCAGCGTTGAAGAAACTAGCGGGGCCCAAGAGACCCAGTACTTC.